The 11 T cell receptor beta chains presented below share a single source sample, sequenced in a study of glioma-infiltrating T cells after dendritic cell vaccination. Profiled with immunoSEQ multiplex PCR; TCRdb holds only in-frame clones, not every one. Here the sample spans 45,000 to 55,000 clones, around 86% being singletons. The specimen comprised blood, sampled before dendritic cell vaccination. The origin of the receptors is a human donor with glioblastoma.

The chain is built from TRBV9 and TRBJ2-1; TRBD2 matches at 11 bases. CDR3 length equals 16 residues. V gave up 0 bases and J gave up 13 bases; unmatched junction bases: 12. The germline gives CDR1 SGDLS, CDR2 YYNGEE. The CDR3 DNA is TGTGCCAGCAGCGTAGACGGGACTAGCGGAGGGGCAGCACAGTTCTTC. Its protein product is CASSVDGTSGGAAQFF.

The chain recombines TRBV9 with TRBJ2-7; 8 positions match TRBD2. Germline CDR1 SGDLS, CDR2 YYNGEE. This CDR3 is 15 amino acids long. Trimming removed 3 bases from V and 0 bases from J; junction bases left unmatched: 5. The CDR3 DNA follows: TGTGCCAGCAGCGGGGGAAGCGGGAGCTCCTACGAGCAGTACTTC. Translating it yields CASSGGSGSSYEQYF.

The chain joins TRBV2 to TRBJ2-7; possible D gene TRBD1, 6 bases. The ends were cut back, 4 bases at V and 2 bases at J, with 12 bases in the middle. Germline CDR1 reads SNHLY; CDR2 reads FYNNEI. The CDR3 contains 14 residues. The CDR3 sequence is CASSVDSKAYEQYF. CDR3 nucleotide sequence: TGTGCCAGCAGTGTGGACAGTAAGGCCTACGAGCAGTACTTC.

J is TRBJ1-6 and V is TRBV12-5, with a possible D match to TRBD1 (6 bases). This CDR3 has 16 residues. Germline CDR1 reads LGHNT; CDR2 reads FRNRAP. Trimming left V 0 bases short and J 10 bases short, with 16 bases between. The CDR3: CASGLVLGRGGSPLHF. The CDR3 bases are TGTGCTAGTGGTTTGGTACTGGGCAGGGGAGGGTCACCCCTCCACTTT.

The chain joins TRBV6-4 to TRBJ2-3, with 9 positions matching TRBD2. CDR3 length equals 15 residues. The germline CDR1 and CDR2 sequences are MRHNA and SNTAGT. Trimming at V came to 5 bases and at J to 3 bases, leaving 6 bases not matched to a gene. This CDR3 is CASSFLAGTTDTQYF. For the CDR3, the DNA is TGTGCCAGCAGTTTTCTAGCGGGAACTACAGATACGCAGTATTTT.

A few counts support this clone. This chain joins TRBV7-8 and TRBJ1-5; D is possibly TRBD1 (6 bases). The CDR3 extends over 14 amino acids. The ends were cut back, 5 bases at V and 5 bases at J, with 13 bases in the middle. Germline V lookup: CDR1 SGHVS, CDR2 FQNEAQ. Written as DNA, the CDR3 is TGTGCCAGCAGCCACAGGGAGGGAGATCAGCCCCAGCATTTT. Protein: CASSHREGDQPQHF. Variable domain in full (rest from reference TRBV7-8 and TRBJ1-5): GAGVSQSPRYKVAKRGQDVALRCDPISGHVSLFWYQQALGQGPEFLTYFQNEAQLDKSGLPSDRFFAERPEGSVSTLKIQRTQQEDSAVYLCASSHREGDQPQHFGDGTRLSIL.

In DNA form, the CDR3 reads TGTGCCAGCAGCCCCCGACAGGATTACAATGAGCAGTTCTTC. Its protein is CASSPRQDYNEQFF. V is TRBV7-9 and J is TRBJ2-1, with D possibly matching TRBD1 (6 bases). The CDR3 loop spans 14 amino acids. The V gene lost 5 bases and the J gene lost 4 bases, with 12 bases spanning the gap. CDR1 is SEHNR and CDR2 is FQNEAQ in the germline V gene (reference sequence).

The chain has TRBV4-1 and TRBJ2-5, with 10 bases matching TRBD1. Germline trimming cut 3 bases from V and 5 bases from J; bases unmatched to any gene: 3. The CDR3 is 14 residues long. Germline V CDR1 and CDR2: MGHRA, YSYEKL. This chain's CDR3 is CASSHGTGEETQYF. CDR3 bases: TGCGCCAGCAGCCACGGGACAGGGGAGGAGACCCAGTACTTC.

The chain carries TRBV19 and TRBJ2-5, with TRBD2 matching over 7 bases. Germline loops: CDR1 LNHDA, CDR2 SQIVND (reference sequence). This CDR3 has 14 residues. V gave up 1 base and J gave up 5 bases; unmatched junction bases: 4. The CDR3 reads CASSIALAIETQYF. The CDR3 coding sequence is TGTGCCAGTAGTATAGCACTAGCGATCGAGACCCAGTACTTC.

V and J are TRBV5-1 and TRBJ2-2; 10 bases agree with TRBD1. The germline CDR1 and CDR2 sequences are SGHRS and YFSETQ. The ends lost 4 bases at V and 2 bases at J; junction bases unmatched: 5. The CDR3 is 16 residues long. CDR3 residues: CASSPRTGGNTGELFF. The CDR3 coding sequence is TGCGCCAGCAGCCCGAGGACAGGGGGTAACACCGGGGAGCTGTTTTTT.

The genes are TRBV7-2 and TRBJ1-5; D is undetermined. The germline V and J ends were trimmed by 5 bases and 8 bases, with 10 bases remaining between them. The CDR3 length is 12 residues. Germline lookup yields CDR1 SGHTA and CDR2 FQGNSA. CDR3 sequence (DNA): TGTGCCAGCAGCCAAGGAGGAGAGCCCCAGCATTTT. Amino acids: CASSQGGEPQHF.